A selection of T cell receptor beta chains follows, all from one sample in a study of PD-L1 blockade in urothelial cancer. The assay was immunoSEQ multiplex PCR, and TCRdb's table has in-frame clones only and misses some. The sample yields around 100,000 clones, 90% seen once. Sample: PBMCs, taken around atezolizumab (anti-PD-L1) treatment. The source is a man aged 60 to 69 with urothelial cancer. The CDR3 runs from the conserved cysteine through the conserved F or W. Each record gives: clone size, V gene, J gene, D gene, CDR3 protein, CDR3 DNA. The D gene is left open where the match is weak. Not every row has a clone size; where given, it reads once, few, many or a size class.

-,TRBV7-3,TRBJ2-1,-,CASSLTGVGEQFF,TGTGCCAGCAGCTTAACAGGGGTAGGTGAGCAGTTCTTC
few,TRBV7-2,TRBJ1-6,-,CASSLMSSYNSPLHF,TGTGCCAGCAGCTTAATGAGCTCCTATAATTCACCCCTCCACTTT
-,TRBV7-9,TRBJ1-2,-,CASSLSGAGTNYGYTF,TGTGCCAGCAGCTTAAGTGGAGCGGGGACTAACTATGGCTACACCTTC
-,TRBV28,TRBJ1-2,-,CASYAPVGRGAANYGYTF,TGTGCCAGCTACGCCCCCGTTGGGAGGGGGGCAGCTAACTATGGCTACACCTTC
-,TRBV9,TRBJ2-7,-,CASSVAFGNYEQYF,TGTGCCAGCAGCGTAGCTTTCGGGAACTACGAGCAGTACTTC
-,TRBV6-6,TRBJ2-7,TRBD1,CASSYSTGLYEQYF,TGTGCCAGCAGTTACTCGACAGGGCTCTACGAGCAGTACTTC
few,TRBV29-1,TRBJ2-1,-,CSVSIEYNEQFF,TGCAGCGTTAGTATAGAGTACAATGAGCAGTTCTTC
-,TRBV11-2,TRBJ1-2,-,CASSLEGRGYTF,TGTGCCAGCAGCTTAGAGGGGCGCGGCTACACCTTC
-,TRBV4-1,TRBJ1-1,-,CASSLGGHTEAFF,TGCGCCAGCAGCCTGGGGGGGCACACTGAAGCTTTCTTT
-,TRBV19,TRBJ2-7,TRBD1,CASSIGQGPGEQYF,TGTGCCAGTAGTATAGGACAGGGCCCGGGGGAGCAGTACTTC
few,TRBV5-1,TRBJ2-3,-,CASSVLSTDTQYF,TGCGCCAGCAGCGTGTTATCCACAGATACGCAGTATTTT
-,TRBV6-5,TRBJ2-3,TRBD2,CASSYGASGDLAQYF,TGTGCCAGCAGTTACGGGGCTAGCGGGGATTTAGCGCAGTATTTT
-,TRBV5-1,TRBJ1-4,-,CASSMGAGEKLFF,TGCGCCAGCTCTATGGGGGCTGGGGAAAAACTGTTTTTT
-,TRBV9,TRBJ1-4,TRBD1,CASSAGTGLNEKLFF,TGTGCCAGCAGCGCCGGGACAGGGTTAAATGAAAAACTGTTTTTT
-,TRBV18,TRBJ1-1,-,CASSPVAGTMNTEAFF,TGTGCCAGCTCACCGGTAGCGGGGACGATGAACACTGAAGCTTTCTTT
few,TRBV25-1,TRBJ1-6,TRBD1,CASSQTGGNSPLHF,TGTGCCAGCAGCCAGACAGGGGGGAATTCACCCCTCCACTTT